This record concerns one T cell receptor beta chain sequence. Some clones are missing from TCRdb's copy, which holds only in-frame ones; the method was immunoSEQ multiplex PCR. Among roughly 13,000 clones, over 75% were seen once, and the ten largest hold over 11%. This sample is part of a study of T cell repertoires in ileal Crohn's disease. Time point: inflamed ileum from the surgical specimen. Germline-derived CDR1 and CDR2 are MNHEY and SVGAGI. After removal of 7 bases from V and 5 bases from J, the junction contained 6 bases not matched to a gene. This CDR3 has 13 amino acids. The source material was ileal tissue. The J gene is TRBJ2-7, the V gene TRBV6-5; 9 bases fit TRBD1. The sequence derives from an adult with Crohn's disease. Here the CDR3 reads CASNRQGGNEQYF. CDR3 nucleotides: TGTGCCAGCAACCGACAGGGGGGCAACGAGCAGTACTTC.